This T cell receptor beta chain is from a study of cytomegalovirus exposure and HLA in healthy donors. Study-level information: When 300 to 500 donors were genotyped, about 81% of them were found to fall in the Caucasian-associated ancestry cluster. The study, taken as a whole, reports: For TCR beta chains, V- and J-gene trimming was later linked to a missense DCLRE1C variant. HLA alleles were associated with fewer than 20,000 TCR beta sequences in a later analysis at 0.05 false discovery rate.

PCR primers comprised 60 Vbeta and 13 Jbeta primers. In the source study's methods: Approximately 87 million unique TCR beta chains, 9 million to 14 million shared, were counted in a later analysis. Some clones are missing from TCRdb's copy, which holds only in-frame ones; the method was immunoSEQ multiplex PCR. That table furnishes V, J and clone size, whereas the DNA furnished D and trimming. The sample yields 100,000 to 150,000 clones, 76% seen once. The CDR3 runs to 15 residues. The V end lost 3 bases, the J end lost 0 bases, and 12 bases lay between the germline ends. Germline V gene data show CDR1 as SGDLS and CDR2 as YYNGEE. For this clone: What it binds is not known.

The sequencing input was PBMCs. The TCR sequence derives from a man aged 50 to 60 in good health and CMV-seronegative. This chain connects TRBV9 to TRBJ2-5; a weak D match, TRBD2 (7 bases). DNA for the CDR3: TGTGCCAGCAGCGGAGGGGGGGGGTACCAAGAGACCCAGTACTTC. Protein product: CASSGGGGYQETQYF.